This T cell receptor beta chain was profiled in a study of T cells in Graves' hyperthyroidism and ophthalmopathy. About the study: Peripheral blood collection took place at initial diagnosis, before any treatment.

RNA transcripts provided the source from which TCR beta CDR3 regions were amplified. First-round RT-PCR of the TCR CDR3 relied on the HTBI primer set. TCRdb recomputed calls from the multiplex PCR reads with MiXCR, one row per CDR3 protein. Of fewer than 550,000 distinct CDR3 sequences listed, approximately 25% are singletons. The PBMCs were taken from over 9.5 ml of fresh peripheral blood. V was pared by 5 bases and J by 5 bases, with 10 bases between. CDR1 is SGHAT and CDR2 is FQDESV in the germline V gene (reference sequence). CDR3 length: 13 amino acids. This clonotype was recorded many times. Its antigen is not identified. Study results and limitations: Ophthalmopathy and stable hyperthyroidism were separated by a 13 V-J model. Blood shared most expanded thyroid clonotypes above 0.001.

Sequenced material: blood. The chain carries TRBV11-1 and TRBJ2-4; D not certain. The TCR was taken from a woman in her thirties with Graves' ophthalmopathy. Here the CDR3 reads CASSRAWENIQYF. Written as DNA, the CDR3 is TGTGCCAGCAGCCGGGCCTGGGAAAACATTCAGTACTTC. Filled out from reference TRBV11-1 and TRBJ2-4, the complete variable domain reads EAEVAQSPRYKITEKSQAVAFWCDPISGHATLYWYRQILGQGPELLVQFQDESVVDDSQLPKDRFSAERLKGVDSTLKIQPAELGDSAMYLCASSRAWENIQYFGAGTRLSVL.